One and the same sample provided the 19 T cell receptor beta chains below, sequenced in a study of cytomegalovirus exposure and HLA in healthy donors. This PCR relied on a set of 60 Vbeta primers and 13 Jbeta primers. Assay used: immunoSEQ multiplex PCR; TCRdb lists only in-frame clones, some missing. The repertoire holds some 170,000 clones, with about 80% as singletons. Sequencing was done on a sample of PBMCs. These receptors originate from a man younger than 45 in good health and CMV-seronegative.

The genes are TRBV4-3 and TRBJ1-2; 8 nucleotides match TRBD1. V lost 2 bases and J lost 7; bases outside the gene matches: 6. CDR3 length equals 14 residues. Germline CDR1 LGHNA, CDR2 YSLEER. The chain's CDR3 is CASSQSPGGSGYTF. CDR3 bases: TGCGCCAGCAGCCAATCTCCAGGGGGCTCTGGCTACACCTTC.

CDR3 bases: TGTGCCAGCAGTTTATTACAGCTCTCTGGAAACACCATATATTTT. Amino acid sequence: CASSLLQLSGNTIYF. The chain has TRBV28 and TRBJ1-3, with no clear D. Per the germline V gene, CDR1 is MDHEN and CDR2 is SYDVKM. Trimming shortened V by 1 base and J by 0 bases, and 7 bases separated the two germline ends. There are 15 residues in the CDR3.

The chain employs TRBV5-1 and TRBJ2-7, with 7 bases aligning to TRBD2. CDR1 is SGHRS and CDR2 is YFSETQ in the germline V gene. The CDR3 covers 14 residues. The J segment lost 5 bases and the V segment lost 1 base, leaving 6 bases of the junction unmatched. The CDR3 DNA reads as TGCGCCAGCAGCTTGAGGGGAGGGGTCGACGAGCAGTACTTC. This translates into CASSLRGGVDEQYF.

The chain carries TRBV2 and TRBJ1-2; D is unresolved. The CDR3 spans 13 residues. Trimming pared 4 bases from V and 2 bases from J, leaving 8 bases between. Per the germline V gene, CDR1 is SNHLY and CDR2 is FYNNEI. CDR3: CASSGISNYGYTF. The CDR3 bases are TGTGCCAGCAGTGGTATTTCCAACTATGGCTACACCTTC.

The chain links TRBV19 to TRBJ2-7; 14 nucleotides align to TRBD2. This CDR3 spans 15 amino acids. The germline CDR1 and CDR2 sequences are LNHDA and SQIVND (reference sequence). The junction had 8 bases not matched to a gene; V was cut back by 5 bases and J by 8 bases. CDR3 protein: CASSARLAGGLQQYF. CDR3 nucleotide sequence: TGTGCCAGTAGTGCAAGACTAGCGGGAGGGCTCCAGCAGTACTTC. Together with reference TRBV19 and TRBJ2-7, the CDR3 gives the full variable domain: DGGITQSPKYLFRKEGQNVTLSCEQNLNHDAMYWYRQDPGQGLRLIYYSQIVNDFQKGDIAEGYSVSREKKESFPLTVTSAQKNPTAFYLCASSARLAGGLQQYFGPGTRLTVT.

V usage is TRBV4-1 and J usage is TRBJ2-7; D may be TRBD2 (5 bases). The CDR3 runs to 16 residues. CDR1 and CDR2 from the germline V gene are MGHRA and YSYEKL. Trimming cost V 3 bases and J 0 bases, with 15 bases left between them. As DNA, the CDR3 is TGCGCCAGCAGCCAGAGGAGGACGCATAGCTCCTACGAGCAGTACTTC. This encodes CASSQRRTHSSYEQYF.

This chain connects TRBV14 to TRBJ2-5, with D possibly matching TRBD2 (6 bases). The CDR3 consists of 16 residues. The germline V gene has CDR1 SGHDN and CDR2 FVKESK. V lost 0 bases to trimming and J lost 3 bases, with 14 bases between them. The CDR3 bases are TGTGCCAGCAGCCAAGATCGGAGGAGGGTAAAAGAGACCCAGTACTTC. Protein sequence: CASSQDRRRVKETQYF.

The chain has TRBV20-1 and TRBJ1-2; D unresolved. Germline V CDR1 and CDR2: DFQATT, SNEGSKA (reference sequence). Trimming removed 5 bases from V and 5 bases from J, with 3 bases in between. CDR3 length: 9 residues. The CDR3 DNA reads as TGCAGTGCTCCGTATGGCTACACCTTC. It translates to CSAPYGYTF.

This chain joins TRBV4-3 and TRBJ2-7; D gene uncertain. The CDR3 extends over 17 amino acids. Germline V lookup: CDR1 LGHNA, CDR2 YSLEER. The V end was cut by 3 bases, the J end by 2 bases, with 20 bases between. CDR3 region: CASSHDLGSPRTYEQYF. CDR3 DNA: TGCGCCAGCAGCCATGACCTAGGTAGCCCTCGAACCTACGAGCAGTACTTC.

The chain carries TRBV16 and TRBJ2-7, with D tentatively TRBD1 (6 bases). This CDR3 has 15 residues. CDR1 and CDR2 (germline): KGHSY, FQNENV. The V gene lost 3 bases and the J gene lost 1 base, with 13 bases spanning the gap. The DNA of the CDR3 is TGTGCCAGCAGCCACCATCGGACAGTTTCCTACGAGCAGTACTTC. Translating gives CASSHHRTVSYEQYF.

The chain links TRBV7-9 to TRBJ2-7, with D unresolved. V was shortened by 6 bases and J by 0 bases, with 6 bases between the two germline ends. CDR3 length equals 12 residues. Germline V gene lookup returns CDR1 SEHNR and CDR2 FQNEAQ (reference sequence). CDR3 amino acids: CASSRSSYEQYF. The CDR3 nucleotides are TGTGCCAGCAGTCGGAGCTCCTACGAGCAGTACTTC.

The J gene is TRBJ2-1, the V gene TRBV7-2, with 9 bases aligning to TRBD2. Germline CDR1 reads SGHTA; CDR2 reads FQGNSA. The CDR3 totals 15 residues. J was trimmed by 9 bases and V by 6 bases; bases with no gene match: 12. CDR3 loop: CASSRTGLANGEQFF. The CDR3 region has the DNA TGTGCCAGCAGTCGGACGGGACTAGCCAACGGTGAGCAGTTCTTC.

The DNA for the CDR3 is TGTGCCATCAGTGGACAGGGGGCGCGGGGGGCCAACGTCCTGACTTTC. Translated: CAISGQGARGANVLTF. This chain links TRBV10-3 with TRBJ2-6, with 10 positions matching TRBD1. After removal of 4 bases from V and 4 bases from J, the junction contained 4 bases not matched to a gene. The V gene's germline CDR1 is ENHRY and CDR2 SYGVKD. The CDR3 runs 16 residues.

The chain has TRBV27 and TRBJ2-7; D remains unclear. This CDR3 contains 14 residues. Germline loops: CDR1 MNHEY, CDR2 SMNVEV (reference sequence). V gave up 3 bases and J gave up 0 bases, with 9 bases separating them. CDR3: CASSFARNSYEQYF. In DNA, the CDR3 is TGTGCCAGCAGTTTTGCCAGGAACTCCTACGAGCAGTACTTC.

The genes are TRBV7-3 and TRBJ2-3; 8 nucleotides match TRBD1. The CDR3 is 15 amino acids. Germline V gives CDR1 SGHTA, CDR2 FQGTGA. Losses at the gene ends were 4 bases for V and 4 bases for J; bases not matched to a gene: 7. CDR3 region: CASSWTGSGSDTQYF. DNA for the CDR3: TGTGCCAGCAGCTGGACAGGGAGCGGTTCAGATACGCAGTATTTT.

This clone was seen just once. The rearrangement links TRBV4-1 to TRBJ1-1; a possible D gene is TRBD1 (5 bases). This CDR3 spans 14 amino acids. Germline CDR1 is MGHRA and CDR2 is YSYEKL. Trimming cost V 3 bases and J 11 bases, with 19 bases left between them. The CDR3 reads CASSHPGTPGEAFF. CDR3 DNA: TGCGCCAGCAGCCACCCAGGGACTCCTGGGGAGGCTTTCTTT.

This chain connects TRBV28 to TRBJ2-7; D might be TRBD2 (6 bases). Germline V gene data show CDR1 as MDHEN and CDR2 as SYDVKM. The V end lost 7 bases, the J end lost 9 bases, and 22 bases lay between the germline ends. The CDR3 covers 14 residues. The CDR3 loop is CASIGGSGFFGQYF. DNA for the CDR3: TGTGCCAGCATAGGAGGGTCGGGTTTCTTCGGGCAGTACTTC.

J is TRBJ2-1 and V is TRBV29-1, with TRBD1 matching 8 bases. This CDR3 has 16 amino acids. Germline V gene data show CDR1 as SQVTM and CDR2 as ANQGSEA. V lost 0 bases and J lost 5; bases outside the gene matches: 9. The CDR3 sequence: CSVEDGETGAHNEQFF. CDR3 DNA sequence: TGCAGCGTTGAAGATGGGGAGACAGGGGCCCACAATGAGCAGTTCTTC.

The chain combines TRBV30 with TRBJ2-7, with no clear D. CDR1 and CDR2 (germline): GTSNPN, SVGIG (reference sequence). V dropped 3 bases and J dropped 3 bases, with 12 bases sitting between them. This CDR3 region has 13 residues. CDR3 protein: CAWRPGLLYEQYF. The CDR3 coding sequence is TGTGCCTGGAGGCCCGGGTTACTCTACGAGCAGTACTTC.